The TCR beta chain under discussion was sequenced for a study of OX40 agonist ivuxolimab in advanced cancers. Overall study: Patients undergoing dose escalation presented with hepatocellular carcinoma, melanoma, renal cell or head and neck cancer. Three patients got partial responses; one had hepatocellular carcinoma and two had cutaneous melanoma. Males comprised roughly four fifths of the group, whose mean age was around 62 years (range 23 to 79).

Germline V lookup: CDR1 MDHEN, CDR2 SYDVKM. The CDR3 length is 15 residues. V was shortened by 7 bases and J by 7 bases, with 21 bases between the two germline ends. The repertoire was sequenced with immunoSEQ multiplex PCR; TCRdb's copy has only in-frame clones and lacks some. The sample records tens of thousands of clones, nearly 90% being singletons. Blood specimens came from baseline, cycle 4 day 1, and cycle 7 day 1. J is TRBJ2-3 and V is TRBV28, with D perhaps being TRBD1 or TRBD2 (6 bases each). Source: CD4+ or CD8+ T cells sorted from blood, taken in a trial of the OX40 agonist ivuxolimab. This clonotype was obtained from an adult with an advanced solid tumor such as melanoma, head and neck, liver or kidney cancer. For the CDR3, the DNA is TGTGCCAGCACAAAGGAGGGGGTGGGTATATATACGCAGTATTTT. This translates into CASTKEGVGIYTQYF.